The T cell receptor beta chain described here comes from a study of blood T cell repertoires in COVID-19. Trimming at V came to 2 bases and at J to 10 bases, leaving 6 bases not matched to a gene. Germline V gene lookup returns CDR1 SQVTM and CDR2 ANQGSEA. The CDR3 sequence is 12 residues long. Assay: immunoSEQ multiplex PCR; the TCRdb copy retains only in-frame clones and omits some. The profile shows 290,000 or so clones, roughly 87% of them singletons. V is TRBV29-1 and J is TRBJ1-1; 8 bases are a match to TRBD1. Sequencing was performed on peripheral blood. The TCR originated in a man between 18 and 29 years old with active or convalescent COVID-19. CDR3 region: CSVETGGLVAFF. CDR3 DNA: TGCAGCGTTGAAACAGGGGGTTTGGTAGCTTTCTTT.